The 8 T cell receptor beta chains reported below all come from one sample, sequenced in a study of T cell clonotyping in hematopoietic cell transplantation. The sample's time point: recipient sample about 28 days before transplant, after cytoreduction. The protocol was immunoSEQ multiplex PCR, while the TCRdb copy is restricted to in-frame clones and leaves out a portion. The sample includes around 80,000 clones, almost 97% seen only once; the top ten take 1.5% to 2%. Sample: peripheral blood mononuclear cells, taken before stem cell transplant. Receptors were obtained from a woman between 45 and 65 years old with acute myeloid leukemia. Some clones in this sample may be carry-over from other donors' samples.

The chain recombines TRBV19 with TRBJ2-6; D is undetermined. V gave up 3 bases and J gave up 0 bases, with 6 bases separating them. CDR3 size: 15 residues. CDR1 LNHDA and CDR2 SQIVND come from the germline V gene (reference sequence). The CDR3 loop is CASSIARSGANVLTF. The CDR3 DNA reads as TGTGCCAGTAGTATTGCCCGCTCTGGGGCCAACGTCCTGACTTTC.

V gene TRBV6-4 combines with J gene TRBJ1-2, with D uncertain. Looked up from germline, CDR1 is MRHNA and CDR2 is SNTAGT. The CDR3 length is 14 residues. Trimming removed 1 base from V and 6 bases from J, with 12 bases in between. The CDR3 spells CASSDLAGRDGYTF. The CDR3 DNA reads as TGTGCCAGCAGTGACTTGGCGGGCCGGGATGGCTACACCTTC.

The CDR3 nucleotides are TGTGCCAGCAGCGTTAGCAGGGCTAATGAAAAACTGTTTTTT. It specifies CASSVSRANEKLFF. The V call is TRBV5-6, the J call TRBJ1-4, with D possibly matching TRBD1 (5 bases). The V and J ends lost 4 bases and 3 bases respectively, with 10 bases between them. This CDR3 is 14 amino acids long. Per the germline V gene, CDR1 is SGHDT and CDR2 is YYEEEE.

This chain connects TRBV2 to TRBJ1-2, with D possibly matching TRBD1 (5 bases). The CDR3 is made up of 12 amino acids. Germline assignment: CDR1 SNHLY and CDR2 FYNNEI. Trimming removed 6 bases at V and 4 bases at J, with 9 bases between. CDR3 DNA sequence: TGTGCCAGCAGGGGGACGGGCTATGGCTACACCTTC. It specifies CASRGTGYGYTF. The full variable domain, in which reference TRBV2 and TRBJ1-2 provide the parts outside the CDR3, is EPEVTQTPSHQVTQMGQEVILRCVPISNHLYFYWYRQILGQKVEFLVSFYNNEISEKSEIFDDQFSVERPDGSNFTLKIRSTKLEDSAMYFCASRGTGYGYTFGSGTRLTVV.

This clone was recorded only once. The genes are TRBV28 and TRBJ1-4, with D possibly being TRBD1 (6 bases). The CDR3 has 13 residues. V was cut by 4 bases and J by 3 bases, with 6 bases left in between. Per germline, CDR1 MDHEN and CDR2 SYDVKM. The CDR3 protein is CASSWTANEKLFF. The CDR3 coding sequence is TGTGCCAGCAGTTGGACAGCTAATGAAAAACTGTTTTTT.

This clone was detected once. V and J are TRBV11-2 and TRBJ1-1; D is ambiguous. The germline V and J ends were trimmed by 5 bases and 1 base, with 11 bases remaining between them. CDR1 and CDR2 (germline): SGHAT, FQNNGV. The CDR3 is 14 residues long. The CDR3 here is CASSAPWANTEAFF. DNA for the CDR3: TGTGCCAGCAGCGCCCCCTGGGCGAACACTGAAGCTTTCTTT.

This clone was observed a single time. The chain recombines TRBV25-1 with TRBJ2-5; D may be TRBD2 (7 bases). The CDR3 is 17 amino acids. With 1 base removed from V and 1 base from J, the gap between germline ends came to 16 bases. The germline V gene encodes CDR1 MGHDK and CDR2 SYGVNS. The CDR3 DNA reads TGTGCCAGCAGTGAATCTCTAGGGGGAGGGATCCAAGAGACCCAGTACTTC. Translating it yields CASSESLGGGIQETQYF.

V usage is TRBV21-1 and J usage is TRBJ1-6; the table's D call of TRBD1 was not tested on the DNA. TRBV21-1 counts as a pseudogene. This CDR3 comprises 14 residues. The CDR3 nucleotides read TGTGCCAGCAGTTCCAACCAGGGGGATTCACCCCTCCACTTT. As protein: CASSSNQGDSPLHF.